This T cell receptor (beta chain) was identified in a study of T cells after yellow fever vaccination. This clonotype was seen a few times. Antigen unknown. Broader study findings: A faster peak, day 5 versus 15, was reached by the weaker secondary response. FACS-sorted repertoires could contain abundant clonotypes contaminating from the bulk population.

5'RACE template switching produced TCR cDNA carrying a universal primer site and UMIs. TCRdb reanalysed the 5' RACE reads using MiXCR and keeps one entry per CDR3 protein. The table includes about 240,000 distinct CDR3 sequences, less than 9% detected once. The length of the CDR3 is 15 residues. The germline V gene encodes CDR1 SGHRS and CDR2 YFSETQ. Trimming stripped 5 bases from V and 4 bases from J, with 17 bases between. V and J are TRBV5-1 and TRBJ2-3; no firm D call. The sequence was obtained from a man in his thirties or forties who received the YFV17D yellow fever vaccine. Sequenced material: CD4+ T cells sorted from PBMCs, taken 15 days after the yellow fever booster vaccination. This chain's CDR3 is CASRPGPRGADTQYF. For the CDR3, the DNA is TGCGCCAGCAGGCCCGGGCCAAGAGGCGCAGATACGCAGTATTTT. Full variable domain (missing parts from reference TRBV5-1 and TRBJ2-3): KAGVTQTPRYLIKTRGQQVTLSCSPISGHRSVSWYQQTPGQGLQFLFEYFSETQRNKGNFPGRFSGRQFSNSRSEMNVSTLELGDSALYLCASRPGPRGADTQYFGPGTRLTVL.